What follows are 22 T cell receptor beta chains derived from one specimen sequenced in a study of blood T cell repertoires in COVID-19 (TCRdb year 2020). Libraries were constructed by the immunoSEQ multiplex PCR assay. TCRdb limited this immuneACCESS table to in-frame rearrangements with V and J called. A share of clones is missing; checked studies link under half to unresolved V genes, and the rest is unexplained. The sample table shows 350,000 to 450,000 clones, and approximately 90% are seen once. Of the sample, around 0.86% falls within the top ten clones. The sample taken for sequencing was PBMCs or T cells enriched from blood (not recorded which). The receptors shown here come from a woman in her thirties or forties who had been exposed to COVID-19.

This clone showed up just once. The chain links TRBV5-1 to TRBJ2-5; D may be TRBD1 (5 bases). V lost 5 bases and J lost 3, with 11 bases in between. Germline CDR1 and CDR2: SGHRS and YFSETQ. The CDR3 consists of 13 residues. CDR3 amino acids: CASRNTGKETQYF. In DNA, the CDR3 is TGCGCCAGCAGAAATACAGGAAAAGAGACCCAGTACTTC.

This clone was seen a single time. V gene TRBV19 combines with J gene TRBJ2-3; 7 bases fit TRBD1. CDR1 and CDR2 from the germline V gene are LNHDA and SQIVND (reference sequence). V dropped 2 bases and J dropped 3; count of bases not matched to a gene: 2. This CDR3 spans 14 amino acids. DNA for the CDR3: TGTGCCAGTAGTATACACAGGGGAACAGATACGCAGTATTTT. This gives the protein CASSIHRGTDTQYF. The complete variable domain, with remaining parts taken from reference TRBV19 and TRBJ2-3, reads DGGITQSPKYLFRKEGQNVTLSCEQNLNHDAMYWYRQDPGQGLRLIYYSQIVNDFQKGDIAEGYSVSREKKESFPLTVTSAQKNPTAFYLCASSIHRGTDTQYFGPGTRLTVL.

The chain links TRBV11-2 to TRBJ2-7, with TRBD2 identical over 10 bases. V lost 2 bases and J lost 3; bases outside the gene matches: 7. Per germline, CDR1 SGHAT and CDR2 FQNNGV. The CDR3 consists of 16 residues. The CDR3 DNA is TGTGCCAGCAGCTTATCGCCTAGCGGGGGAGGCTACGAGCAGTACTTC. Amino acid sequence: CASSLSPSGGGYEQYF.

V and J are TRBV5-4 and TRBJ1-2, with D possibly matching TRBD1 (6 bases). V was shortened by 5 bases and J by 7 bases, with 21 bases between the two germline ends. From germline, CDR1 is SGHNT and CDR2 YYREEE (reference sequence). The CDR3 covers 15 residues. CDR3 loop: CASRPTGWSPSGYTF. The CDR3 bases are TGTGCCAGCAGGCCTACAGGGTGGTCCCCCTCTGGCTACACCTTC.

V gene TRBV30 combines with J gene TRBJ2-4, with TRBD1 as a possible D gene (6 bases). Trimming took 2 bases from V and 6 from J, leaving 17 bases between them. The germline V gene has CDR1 GTSNPN and CDR2 SVGIG (reference sequence). This CDR3 has 15 residues. CDR3 coding DNA: TGTGCCTGGAGTCGACAGGCCAAACGGGGAAACATTCAGTACTTC. It is translated as CAWSRQAKRGNIQYF.

This clone was seen only once. The J gene is TRBJ1-1, the V gene TRBV7-9; tentatively, D is TRBD1 (6 bases). V was shortened by 5 bases and J by 1 base, with 8 bases between the two germline ends. The CDR3 loop spans 13 amino acids. Germline lookup yields CDR1 SEHNR and CDR2 FQNEAQ (reference sequence). The CDR3 here is CASSNRENTEAFF. The CDR3 DNA follows: TGTGCCAGCAGCAACAGGGAGAACACTGAAGCTTTCTTT.

In this sample, this clone turned up once. The chain is built from TRBV2 and TRBJ2-3, with a weak D call TRBD2 (6 bases). Trimming took 4 bases from V and 4 from J, leaving 9 bases between them. CDR1 and CDR2 (germline): SNHLY, FYNNEI. The CDR3 length is 13 residues. The CDR3 nucleotides are TGTGCCAGCAGTGGACTAGATGCAGATACGCAGTATTTT. It specifies CASSGLDADTQYF.

This chain links TRBV15 with TRBJ1-2; no firm D call. Trimming cost V 0 bases and J 5 bases, with 10 bases left between them. The V gene's germline CDR1 is LNHNV and CDR2 YYDKDF (reference sequence). CDR3 length: 14 amino acids. The CDR3 spells CATSRDHQAYGYTF. Here the CDR3 DNA reads TGTGCCACCAGCAGAGATCACCAGGCTTATGGCTACACCTTC.

The chain uses TRBV18 and TRBJ1-1, with a tentative D call TRBD1 (5 bases). Per germline, CDR1 KGHSH and CDR2 LQKENI. CDR3 size: 12 residues. Trimming removed 6 bases at V and 12 bases at J, with 17 bases between. The DNA of the CDR3 is TGTGCCAGCTCGCTTGACAGAAGCGAACCTTTCTTT. This gives the protein CASSLDRSEPFF.

V is TRBV13 and J is TRBJ1-1; D is unclear. The germline gives CDR1 PRHDT, CDR2 FYEKMQ (reference sequence). Deletions cut 1 base from V and 2 bases from J, with 14 bases between. This CDR3 is 16 amino acids long. CDR3 nucleotide sequence: TGTGCCAGCAGCTTAGTGCCGGGTTTCGTAAACACTGAAGCTTTCTTT. Its protein is CASSLVPGFVNTEAFF. The complete variable domain, with remaining parts taken from reference TRBV13 and TRBJ1-1, reads AAGVIQSPRHLIKEKRETATLKCYPIPRHDTVYWYQQGPGQDPQFLISFYEKMQSDKGSIPDRFSAQQFSDYHSELNMSSLELGDSALYFCASSLVPGFVNTEAFFGQGTRLTVV.

This clone has just one count. The chain couples TRBV19 to TRBJ1-2; weak D call: TRBD1 (6 bases). This CDR3 comprises 15 residues. V lost 4 bases, J lost 5 bases, and 17 bases lay in between. In germline, CDR1 is LNHDA, CDR2 SQIVND (reference sequence). CDR3 sequence reads: CASSTPGGGGYGYTF. The CDR3 coding sequence is TGTGCCAGTAGTACCCCGGGGGGCGGAGGATATGGCTACACCTTC.

The V and J genes are TRBV10-1 and TRBJ2-1, with 9 bases identical to TRBD2. V was pared by 3 bases and J by 8 bases, with 11 bases of the junction left unmatched. The CDR3 is 16 residues long. The V gene's germline CDR1 is WNHNN and CDR2 SYGVQD (reference sequence). In DNA form, the CDR3 reads TGCGCCAGCAGTGACGGTAGCGGGAGTGGACTTCATGAGCAGTTCTTC. This codes for CASSDGSGSGLHEQFF.

V usage is TRBV21-1 and J usage is TRBJ1-2. TRBV21-1 is noted as a pseudogene. The CDR3 sequence is 14 residues long. Here the CDR3 DNA reads TGTGCCAGCAGCTCACGGGGGATAAGCTATGGCTACACCTTC. This sequence encodes CASSSRGISYGYTF.

This clone was recorded a few times. CDR3 nucleotide sequence: TGTGCCAGCAGTTCACCCGCGACAGGGAACGAGCAGTACTTC. Its protein product is CASSSPATGNEQYF. The chain links TRBV6-5 to TRBJ2-7; TRBD1 matches at 7 bases. The CDR3 totals 14 residues. Losses at the gene ends were 4 bases for V and 5 bases for J; bases not matched to a gene: 8. CDR1 and CDR2 (germline): MNHEY, SVGAGI.

The chain joins TRBV14 to TRBJ1-1, with D perhaps TRBD1 (6 bases). CDR3 length: 18 residues. The germline V gene has CDR1 SGHDN and CDR2 FVKESK. Deletions cut 0 bases from V and 6 bases from J, with 23 bases between. The CDR3 nucleotides are TGTGCCAGCAGCCAAGATCCCCGGGGGCGGGGAGGGTGGCCTGAAGCTTTCTTT. This gives the protein CASSQDPRGRGGWPEAFF.

The genes are TRBV28 and TRBJ2-3, with D unclear. The length of the CDR3 is 13 residues. CDR1 is MDHEN, CDR2 SYDVKM, per germline. Trimming took off 7 bases at V and 0 bases at J, with 8 bases between the two ends. The CDR3 nucleotides are TGTGCCAGCACAATTCATAGCACAGATACGCAGTATTTT. Amino acids: CASTIHSTDTQYF.

This chain connects TRBV15 to TRBJ1-5; 8 bases fit TRBD1. Trimming removed 4 bases from V and 6 bases from J; junction bases left unmatched: 11. The length of the CDR3 is 16 residues. The germline V gene has CDR1 LNHNV and CDR2 YYDKDF (reference sequence). In DNA form, the CDR3 reads TGTGCCACCAGCACATGGGGGCAGGGGGCAAGTCAGCCCCAGCATTTT. Translated: CATSTWGQGASQPQHF.

The chain recombines TRBV5-3 with TRBJ1-2; 7 bases line up with TRBD1. TRBV5-3 is assigned to the ORF class and has an uncertain function. The CDR3 is 13 residues long. The trim removed 7 bases at V and 5 bases at J, leaving 8 bases unmatched. The CDR3 loop reads CARDRDEGYGYTF. In DNA, the CDR3 is TGTGCCAGAGACAGGGACGAGGGGTATGGCTACACCTTC.

This chain uses TRBV3-1 (or the pseudogene TRBV3-2) with TRBJ2-5; 9 bases match TRBD2. The CDR3 contains 15 residues. Germline V lookup: CDR1 LGHDT, CDR2 YNNKEL (reference sequence). Trimming took 2 bases from V and 5 from J; bases not matched to a gene: 6. The CDR3 bases are TGTGCCAGCAGCCAAAGGCGGGGGGGCTGGGAGACCCAGTACTTC. As protein: CASSQRRGGWETQYF.

This clone has more than one count but fewer than ten. This chain joins TRBV2 and TRBJ2-5; possibly TRBD1 for D (7 bases). The germline V gene encodes CDR1 SNHLY and CDR2 FYNNEI. Trimming pared 4 bases from V and 5 bases from J, leaving 14 bases between. The CDR3 runs 14 residues. The CDR3 region is CASSGATGRETQYF. CDR3 DNA: TGTGCCAGCAGTGGGGCGACAGGGAGGGAGACCCAGTACTTC.

This sequence joins TRBV7-6 and TRBJ1-4; 8 bases agree with TRBD1. After removal of 5 bases from V and 0 bases from J, the junction contained 11 bases not matched to a gene. CDR1 SGHVS and CDR2 FNYEAQ come from the germline V gene. The CDR3 loop spans 18 amino acids. CDR3 nucleotide sequence: TGTGCCAGCAGCCCGATAGGACAGGGACATGCAACTAATGAAAAACTGTTTTTT. This codes for CASSPIGQGHATNEKLFF.

The V call is TRBV2, the J call TRBJ2-6; maybe TRBD1 (5 bases). Trimming stripped 1 base from V and 4 bases from J, with 11 bases between. Germline V gene lookup returns CDR1 SNHLY and CDR2 FYNNEI. This CDR3 spans 16 amino acids. CDR3 nucleotides: TGTGCCAGCAGTGAAGACGGTGGGGCCGGGGCCAACGTCCTGACTTTC. This sequence encodes CASSEDGGAGANVLTF.